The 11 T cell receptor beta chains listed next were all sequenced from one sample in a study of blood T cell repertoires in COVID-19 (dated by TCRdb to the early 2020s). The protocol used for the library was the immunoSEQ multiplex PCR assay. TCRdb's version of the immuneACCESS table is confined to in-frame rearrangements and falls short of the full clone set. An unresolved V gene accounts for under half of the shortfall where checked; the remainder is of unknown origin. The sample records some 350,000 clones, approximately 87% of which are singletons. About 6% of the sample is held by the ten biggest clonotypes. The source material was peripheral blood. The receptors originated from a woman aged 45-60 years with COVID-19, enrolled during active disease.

The CDR3 reads CASSLGQGLYTEAFF. The CDR3 coding sequence is TGTGCCAGCAGTTTAGGGCAGGGATTATACACTGAAGCTTTCTTT. The chain combines TRBV27 with TRBJ1-1, with D tentatively TRBD1 (5 bases). Germline CDR1 MNHEY, CDR2 SMNVEV (reference sequence). The CDR3 has 15 residues. Trimming pared 2 bases from V and 3 bases from J, leaving 13 bases between.

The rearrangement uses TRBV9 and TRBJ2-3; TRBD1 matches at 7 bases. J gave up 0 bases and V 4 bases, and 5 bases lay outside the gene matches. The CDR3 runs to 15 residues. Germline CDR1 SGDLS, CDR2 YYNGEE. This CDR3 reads CASSLEGASTDTQYF. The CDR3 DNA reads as TGTGCCAGCAGCCTAGAGGGGGCTAGCACAGATACGCAGTATTTT.

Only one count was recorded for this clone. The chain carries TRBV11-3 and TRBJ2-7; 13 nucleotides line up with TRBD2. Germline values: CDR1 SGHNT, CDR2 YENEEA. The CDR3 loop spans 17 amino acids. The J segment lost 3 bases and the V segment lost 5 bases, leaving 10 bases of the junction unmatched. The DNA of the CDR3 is TGTGCCAGCAGCCGATCAAAGGGACTAGCGGGGTACTACGAGCAGTACTTC. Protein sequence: CASSRSKGLAGYYEQYF.

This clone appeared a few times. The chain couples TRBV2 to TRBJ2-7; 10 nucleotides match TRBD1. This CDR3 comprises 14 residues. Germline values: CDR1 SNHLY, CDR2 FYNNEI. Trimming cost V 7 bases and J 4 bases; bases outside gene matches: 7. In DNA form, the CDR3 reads TGTGCCAGCACCACCCGGGACAGGGGTTACGAGCAGTACTTC. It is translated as CASTTRDRGYEQYF. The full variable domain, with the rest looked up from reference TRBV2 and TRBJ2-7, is EPEVTQTPSHQVTQMGQEVILRCVPISNHLYFYWYRQILGQKVEFLVSFYNNEISEKSEIFDDQFSVERPDGSNFTLKIRSTKLEDSAMYFCASTTRDRGYEQYFGPGTRLTVT.

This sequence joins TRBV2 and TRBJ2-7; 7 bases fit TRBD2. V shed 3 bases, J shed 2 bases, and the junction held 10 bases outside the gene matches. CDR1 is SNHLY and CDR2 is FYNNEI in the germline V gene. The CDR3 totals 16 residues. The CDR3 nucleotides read TGTGCCAGCAGTGAGGTCCCGCGGGGGATGACCTACGAGCAGTACTTC. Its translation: CASSEVPRGMTYEQYF.

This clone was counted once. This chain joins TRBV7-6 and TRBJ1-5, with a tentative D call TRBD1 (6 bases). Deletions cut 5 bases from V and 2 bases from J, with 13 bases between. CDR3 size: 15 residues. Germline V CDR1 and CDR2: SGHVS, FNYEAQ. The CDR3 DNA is TGTGCCAGCAGCATACAGGGCGGTGGCAATCAGCCCCAGCATTTT. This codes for CASSIQGGGNQPQHF.

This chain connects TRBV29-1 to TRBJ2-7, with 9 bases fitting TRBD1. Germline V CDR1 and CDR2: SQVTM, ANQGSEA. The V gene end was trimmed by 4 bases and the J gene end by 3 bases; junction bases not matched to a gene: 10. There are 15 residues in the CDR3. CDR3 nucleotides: TGCAGCGTTGGAGACAGGGGGGAGACTGGCTACGAGCAGTACTTC. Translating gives CSVGDRGETGYEQYF.

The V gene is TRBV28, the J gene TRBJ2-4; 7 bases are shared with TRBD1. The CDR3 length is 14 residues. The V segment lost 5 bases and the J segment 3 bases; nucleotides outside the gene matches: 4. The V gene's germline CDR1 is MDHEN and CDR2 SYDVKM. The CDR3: CASSVDRDKNIQYF. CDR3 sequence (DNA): TGTGCCAGCAGTGTCGACAGGGACAAAAACATTCAGTACTTC.

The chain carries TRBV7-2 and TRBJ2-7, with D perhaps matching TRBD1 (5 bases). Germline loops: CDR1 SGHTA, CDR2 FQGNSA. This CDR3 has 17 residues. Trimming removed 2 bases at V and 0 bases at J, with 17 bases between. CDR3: CASSLSGWGRSSYEQYF. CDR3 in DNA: TGTGCCAGCAGCTTATCGGGCTGGGGCAGGAGCTCCTACGAGCAGTACTTC.

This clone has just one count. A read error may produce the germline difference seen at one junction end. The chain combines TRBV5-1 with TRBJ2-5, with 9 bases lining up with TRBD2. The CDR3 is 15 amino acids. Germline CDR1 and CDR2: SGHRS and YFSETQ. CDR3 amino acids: CASSLGEKRLAARDF. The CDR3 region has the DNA TGCGCCAGCAGCCTAGGAGAAAAAAGACTAGCGGCTAGGGACTTC.

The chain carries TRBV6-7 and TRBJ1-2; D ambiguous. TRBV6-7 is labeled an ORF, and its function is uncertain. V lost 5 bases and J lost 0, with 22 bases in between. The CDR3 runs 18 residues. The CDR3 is CASSTPVSPQRANYGYTF. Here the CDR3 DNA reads TGTGCCAGCAGTACCCCCGTATCCCCACAGAGAGCTAACTATGGCTACACCTTC.